These 23 T cell receptor beta chains came from one sample sequenced in a study of graft-versus-host responses after intestinal transplantation. The method was immunoSEQ multiplex PCR; TCRdb's version includes in-frame clones alone and lacks a portion of them. The sample gives 35,000 to 55,000 clones, 90% to 95% of which show up once; more than 4.5% is in the top ten. The specimen comprised PBMCs, sampled around 800 days after a first intestinal transplant, on the day of a second. All receptors come from a human patient who received an intestinal transplant, so some T cells may come from the graft donor.

The V call is TRBV4-2, the J call TRBJ2-7; perhaps TRBD1 as D (5 bases). CDR3 size: 14 residues. The germline V gene encodes CDR1 LGHNA and CDR2 YNFKEQ. Trimming stripped 0 bases from V and 5 bases from J, with 11 bases between. DNA for the CDR3: TGTGCCAGCAGCCAAGAAGGGGCAGGAGACGAGCAGTACTTC. Translated: CASSQEGAGDEQYF.

The rearrangement links TRBV6-1 to TRBJ1-2; no clear D. CDR1 is MNHNS, CDR2 SASEGT, per germline. This CDR3 is 15 amino acids long. Trimming stripped 5 bases from V and 5 bases from J, with 18 bases between. CDR3 residues: CASSTRAHINYGYTF. CDR3 nucleotides: TGTGCCAGCAGTACTCGGGCCCACATAAATTATGGCTACACCTTC.

J is TRBJ2-1 and V is TRBV7-9; D may be TRBD2 (6 bases). Trimming pared 2 bases from V and 8 bases from J, leaving 16 bases between. Germline assignment: CDR1 SEHNR and CDR2 FQNEAQ (reference sequence). CDR3 length: 15 amino acids. The CDR3 sequence is CASSLWATSSDEQFF. As DNA, the CDR3 is TGTGCCAGCAGCTTATGGGCCACTAGCTCCGATGAGCAGTTCTTC.

This clone was observed a single time. The chain uses TRBV7-9 and TRBJ2-2, with 10 bases that match TRBD2. The CDR3 has 16 residues. CDR1 and CDR2 (germline): SEHNR, FQNEAQ (reference sequence). With 1 base clipped from V and 6 bases from J, the junction kept 5 bases outside the gene matches. CDR3 coding DNA: TGTGCCAGCAGCTTAGAGGGCCTAGCGGGAGCCGGGGAGCTGTTTTTT. Its translation is CASSLEGLAGAGELFF.

This clone was recorded once. The V gene is TRBV27, the J gene TRBJ2-6; unclear D gene. The ends were cut back, 5 bases at V and 1 base at J, with 9 bases in the middle. Germline values: CDR1 MNHEY, CDR2 SMNVEV (reference sequence). The length of the CDR3 is 15 residues. CDR3 in amino acids: CASSPRRSGANVLTF. DNA of the CDR3: TGTGCCAGCAGTCCCCGCCGGTCTGGGGCCAACGTCCTGACTTTC.

The chain joins TRBV6-5 to TRBJ2-7; 8 nucleotides match TRBD2. The trim removed 4 bases at V and 1 base at J, leaving 3 bases unmatched. The CDR3 spans 14 residues. Germline CDR1 reads MNHEY; CDR2 reads SVGAGI. The CDR3 spells CASSWGGRSYEQYF. The CDR3 coding sequence is TGTGCCAGCAGTTGGGGCGGGAGGTCCTACGAGCAGTACTTC.

The chain employs TRBV2 and TRBJ2-7, with TRBD2 matching over 10 bases. CDR3 length equals 15 residues. Per germline, CDR1 SNHLY and CDR2 FYNNEI. V was clipped by 0 bases and J by 2 bases; unmatched bases: 1. The CDR3 spells CASSEASGGPYEQYF. In DNA, the CDR3 is TGTGCCAGCAGTGAAGCTAGCGGGGGGCCCTACGAGCAGTACTTC.

The J gene is TRBJ2-1, the V gene TRBV9; no clear D gene. The CDR3 has 15 amino acids. V dropped 0 bases and J dropped 3 bases, with 10 bases sitting between them. Germline CDR1 SGDLS, CDR2 YYNGEE. CDR3 sequence (DNA): TGTGCCAGCAGCGTAGACGGAGAGATCTACAATGAGCAGTTCTTC. Translating gives CASSVDGEIYNEQFF.

The chain recombines TRBV5-4 with TRBJ1-1; D might be TRBD1 (6 bases). The germline V gene has CDR1 SGHNT and CDR2 YYREEE (reference sequence). V was clipped by 0 bases and J by 0 bases, with 9 bases between them. The CDR3 contains 15 residues. The CDR3 spells CASSLAGQMNTEAFF. The CDR3 DNA is TGTGCCAGCAGCTTGGCCGGACAGATGAACACTGAAGCTTTCTTT.

The count of this clone is one. The genes are TRBV19 and TRBJ1-1, with 10 nucleotides matching TRBD1. Germline CDR1 and CDR2: LNHDA and SQIVND (reference sequence). The CDR3 is 15 residues long. The V segment lost 6 bases and the J segment 5 bases; nucleotides outside the gene matches: 9. CDR3 in amino acids: CASSDTTGGYTEAFF. The CDR3 nucleotides are TGTGCCAGTAGCGATACGACAGGGGGCTATACTGAAGCTTTCTTT.

The V gene is TRBV30, the J gene TRBJ1-3, with D uncertain. The germline gives CDR1 GTSNPN, CDR2 SVGIG (reference sequence). Trimming shortened V by 2 bases and J by 0 bases, and 5 bases separated the two germline ends. This CDR3 contains 13 residues. The CDR3 nucleotides are TGTGCCTGGAGTCTGTTCTCTGGAAACACCATATATTTT. Protein sequence: CAWSLFSGNTIYF.

V is TRBV9 and J is TRBJ2-3; 13 bases agree with TRBD2. V dropped 0 bases and J dropped 3; count of bases not matched to a gene: 7. The germline V gene encodes CDR1 SGDLS and CDR2 YYNGEE. This CDR3 region has 18 residues. The CDR3 region has the DNA TGTGCCAGCAGCGTAGGCGCAACGACTAGCGGGAGGACAGATACGCAGTATTTT. This gives the protein CASSVGATTSGRTDTQYF.

This clone was picked up one time. The V call is TRBV6-1, the J call TRBJ1-1; D gene unclear. Per germline, CDR1 MNHNS and CDR2 SASEGT. The CDR3 runs to 13 residues. Deletions cut 5 bases from V and 1 base from J, with 8 bases between. CDR3 amino acids: CASSTVGNTEAFF. CDR3 DNA sequence: TGTGCCAGCAGTACGGTCGGGAACACTGAAGCTTTCTTT.

The chain recombines TRBV19 with TRBJ2-3, with D unresolved. The CDR3 loop spans 12 amino acids. V was cut by 4 bases and J by 2 bases, with 4 bases left in between. The germline V gene has CDR1 LNHDA and CDR2 SQIVND (reference sequence). CDR3: CASSRLTDTQYF. The CDR3, as DNA: TGTGCCAGTAGTAGGCTCACAGATACGCAGTATTTT.

The chain is built from TRBV30 and TRBJ1-5, with D tentatively TRBD1 (5 bases). Trimming left V 4 bases short and J 4 bases short, with 11 bases between. CDR1 and CDR2 (germline): GTSNPN, SVGIG (reference sequence). The CDR3 covers 13 residues. The CDR3 DNA follows: TGTGCCTGGACCGGAGAGGGGAATCAGCCCCAGCATTTT. Translating it yields CAWTGEGNQPQHF. Filled out from reference TRBV30 and TRBJ1-5, the complete variable domain reads SQTIHQWPATLVQPVGSPLSLECTVEGTSNPNLYWYRQAAGRGLQLLFYSVGIGQISSEVPQNLSASRPQDRQFILSSKKLLLSDSGFYLCAWTGEGNQPQHFGDGTRLSIL.

V is TRBV10-1 and J is TRBJ1-2; D uncertain. Germline CDR1 reads WNHNN; CDR2 reads SYGVQD (reference sequence). CDR3 length: 13 residues. The V gene lost 5 bases and the J gene lost 1 base, with 8 bases spanning the gap. The CDR3 DNA sequence: TGCGCCAGCAGTCCGGAACTTAACTATGGCTACACCTTC. It is translated as CASSPELNYGYTF.

The rearrangement joins TRBV28 to TRBJ2-3; the match to TRBD2 covers 7 bases. V lost 5 bases to trimming and J lost 2 bases; unmatched junction nucleotides: 4. This CDR3 comprises 14 residues. Germline CDR1 is MDHEN and CDR2 is SYDVKM. CDR3 sequence: CASSRAGVTDTQYF. The CDR3 coding sequence is TGTGCCAGCAGTCGCGCGGGAGTCACAGATACGCAGTATTTT.

J is TRBJ2-2 and V is TRBV29-1; 7 bases map to TRBD1. Germline CDR1 SQVTM, CDR2 ANQGSEA. V was clipped by 5 bases and J by 4 bases; unmatched bases: 13. The CDR3 length is 16 residues. CDR3 DNA sequence: TGCAGCGTTCTACAGGGGCTGATTGGGTCCACCGGGGAGCTGTTTTTT. Its translation is CSVLQGLIGSTGELFF.

CDR3 loop: CASTPLDRGRRTEAFF. CDR3 DNA: TGTGCCAGTACCCCGTTGGACAGGGGGCGTAGGACTGAAGCTTTCTTT. The chain links TRBV19 to TRBJ1-1, with 11 bases matching TRBD1. The V and J ends lost 7 bases and 5 bases, in that order; junction bases with no gene match: 12. Germline CDR1 LNHDA, CDR2 SQIVND (reference sequence). This CDR3 is 16 amino acids long.

This chain uses TRBV6-5 with TRBJ1-4; the D gene is possibly TRBD1 (5 bases). The CDR3 consists of 14 residues. Germline lookup yields CDR1 MNHEY and CDR2 SVGAGI. V was cut by 6 bases and J by 7 bases, with 15 bases left in between. For the CDR3, the DNA is TGTGCCAGCAGCTGGGGACGGCACGGTGAAAAACTGTTTTTT. As protein: CASSWGRHGEKLFF.

The V call is TRBV6-6, the J call TRBJ2-1, with D uncertain. The V end was cut by 3 bases, the J end by 15 bases, with 15 bases between. The CDR3 covers 12 residues. Per germline, CDR1 MNHNY and CDR2 SVGAGI (reference sequence). CDR3: CASSYRVPDLFF. The CDR3 DNA is TGTGCCAGCAGTTATCGGGTGCCTGATTTGTTCTTC.

The chain joins TRBV28 to TRBJ2-1; 15 nucleotides match TRBD2. This CDR3 has 14 amino acids. Trimming removed 6 bases from V and 13 bases from J; junction bases left unmatched: 7. CDR1 and CDR2 (germline): MDHEN, SYDVKM. CDR3 protein: CASSGTSGRTIQFF. The CDR3 region has the DNA TGTGCCAGCAGCGGGACTAGCGGGAGGACTATTCAGTTCTTC. Based on the CDR3 plus reference TRBV28 and TRBJ2-1, the full variable domain is DVKVTQSSRYLVKRTGEKVFLECVQDMDHENMFWYRQDPGLGLRLIYFSYDVKMKEKGDIPEGYSVSREKKERFSLILESASTNQTSMYLCASSGTSGRTIQFFGPGTRLTVL.

This rearrangement joins TRBV30 to TRBJ1-5; a possible D gene is TRBD1 (6 bases). The germline CDR1 and CDR2 sequences are GTSNPN and SVGIG (reference sequence). V lost 3 bases to trimming and J lost 7 bases, with 13 bases between them. The CDR3 has 13 amino acids. In DNA form, the CDR3 reads TGTGCCTGGAGCGGGGGGGGCGGGCAGCCCCAGCATTTT. Translated: CAWSGGGGQPQHF.